This entry is about one T cell receptor (beta chain). This sequence may be a read error, since a much larger clone differs from it by one base. As previously described, bulk TCR libraries were made using listed TCR primers. TCRdb independently ran MiXCR on the PCR reads; one entry per CDR3 protein. The data show about 630,000 distinct CDR3 sequences, about 25% seen once. V dropped 4 bases and J dropped 9 bases, with 10 bases sitting between them. The CDR3 length is 12 residues. Germline CDR1 is ENHRY and CDR2 is SYGVKD. The data are from a study of molecular identifiers for immune sequencing clone quantification. Naive CD8 T cells were sorted, and the gate applied was CD8+CD4-CCR7+CD45RA+.

The source material was naive CD8+ T cells from blood, with Jurkat cell RNA spiked in. Subset of the sample: FACS-sorted CD8+CD4-CCR7+CD45RA+ naive T cells. The rearrangement joins TRBV10-3 to TRBJ1-5; the D is unclear. The clonotype was recovered from a human donor in good health. Some libraries in this study had Jurkat cell RNA spiked in. CDR3 nucleotides: TGTGCCATCAGTGTGTCCATCGGGCCCCAGCATTTT. Translated, it gives CAISVSIGPQHF.